What follows are 32 T cell receptor beta chains derived from one specimen sequenced in a study of CD8 T cells in ankylosing spondylitis. TCRdb processed the 5' RACE reads anew with MiXCR; each CDR3 protein has one entry. The table has 500,000 to 550,000 distinct CDR3 sequences, about 13% seen once. The study's findings and limits: A TCR beta motif of about 8 highly homologous variants seemed to mark ankylosing spondylitis blood.

The antigens of these receptors remain unknown. The source material was blood, either unsorted or a sorted T cell fraction (not recorded which). Receptors originate from a male donor with ankylosing spondylitis.

V usage is TRBV4-1 and J usage is TRBJ2-3, with unresolved D. CDR1 MGHRA and CDR2 YSYEKL come from the germline V gene. The length of the CDR3 is 13 residues. V was clipped by 6 bases and J by 1 base, with 8 bases between them. The CDR3 here is CASRRPGTDTQYF. CDR3 nucleotides: TGCGCCAGCAGACGACCCGGCACAGATACGCAGTATTTT.

This clonotype was picked up a small number of times. The chain recombines TRBV20-1 with TRBJ1-1; D ambiguous. Germline V gene sequence: CDR1 DFQATT, CDR2 SNEGSKA (reference sequence). The CDR3 is 14 residues long. V was cut by 3 bases and J by 5 bases, with 16 bases left in between. The CDR3 sequence is CSASPRGVLTEAFF. For the CDR3, the DNA is TGCAGTGCTAGTCCCCGTGGGGTGCTAACTGAAGCTTTCTTT.

This sequence joins TRBV27 and TRBJ1-1; weak D call: TRBD1 (6 bases). CDR1 is MNHEY, CDR2 SMNVEV, per germline (reference sequence). V shed 7 bases and J shed 0 bases, with 24 bases lying between them. The CDR3 covers 18 residues. CDR3 sequence (DNA): TGTGCCAGCAAGAGAGGGACACCTTTACGGTCCCTGAACACTGAAGCTTTCTTT. Its translation is CASKRGTPLRSLNTEAFF.

This clonotype has more than one count but fewer than ten. This chain links TRBV4-1 with TRBJ2-3, with 9 bases matching TRBD1. Germline V gives CDR1 MGHRA, CDR2 YSYEKL. This CDR3 is 16 amino acids long. V dropped 4 bases and J dropped 4; count of bases not matched to a gene: 9. The CDR3 nucleotides are TGCGCCAGCAGCCCCTTCCTGGACAGGGGAGCAGATACGCAGTATTTT. This gives the protein CASSPFLDRGADTQYF.

There are a few counts of this clonotype. A read error may account for a junction end that differs from germline. The chain couples TRBV18 to TRBJ2-4; TRBD1 is a possible D gene (6 bases). CDR1 and CDR2 from the germline V gene are KGHSH and LQKENI. The CDR3 extends over 14 amino acids. CDR3 amino acids: CASSPTADRPPRDF. The CDR3 bases are TGTGCCAGCTCACCTACCGCGGACAGACCTCCAAGGGACTTC.

This clonotype was seen a few times. The gene calls are TRBV5-1 and TRBJ2-7; 11 bases align to TRBD2. The CDR3 consists of 14 residues. Germline CDR1 is SGHRS and CDR2 is YFSETQ. V lost 6 bases and J lost 4; bases outside the gene matches: 6. The DNA for the CDR3 is TGCGCCAGCAAGCGAACTAGCGGGAGTTACGAGCAGTACTTC. Translating it yields CASKRTSGSYEQYF. The full variable domain, its missing parts supplied by reference TRBV5-1 and TRBJ2-7, is KAGVTQTPRYLIKTRGQQVTLSCSPISGHRSVSWYQQTPGQGLQFLFEYFSETQRNKGNFPGRFSGRQFSNSRSEMNVSTLELGDSALYLCASKRTSGSYEQYFGPGTRLTVT.

V and J are TRBV20-1 and TRBJ1-1; D is undetermined. CDR1 and CDR2 from the germline V gene are DFQATT and SNEGSKA (reference sequence). The CDR3 contains 14 residues. V dropped 1 base and J dropped 4 bases, with 13 bases sitting between them. The CDR3 sequence is CSARGEGSSTEAFF. CDR3 bases: TGCAGTGCTAGAGGAGAGGGTTCAAGCACTGAAGCTTTCTTT.

The V call is TRBV6-1, the J call TRBJ2-2; tentative D call: TRBD1 (6 bases). The CDR3 has 18 residues. V lost 2 bases, J lost 5 bases, and 21 bases lay in between. Germline CDR1 reads MNHNS; CDR2 reads SASEGT. CDR3 sequence: CASSELPLSMRGTGELFF. DNA for the CDR3: TGTGCCAGCAGTGAATTGCCACTATCGATGAGGGGGACCGGGGAGCTGTTTTTT.

This clonotype was seen only a few times. The rearrangement joins TRBV6-4 to TRBJ2-1; TRBD2 is a possible D gene (6 bases). Trimming cost V 6 bases and J 10 bases, with 16 bases left between them. CDR1 and CDR2 (germline): MRHNA, SNTAGT. This CDR3 spans 13 amino acids. The CDR3 loop is CASSQNGGDEQFF. DNA for the CDR3: TGTGCCAGCAGCCAAAACGGGGGAGACGAGCAGTTCTTC.

The rearrangement uses TRBV5-1 and TRBJ2-5, with D unresolved. CDR1 SGHRS and CDR2 YFSETQ come from the germline V gene. Trimming shortened V by 4 bases and J by 0 bases, and 10 bases separated the two germline ends. The CDR3 loop spans 14 amino acids. The CDR3 sequence is CASSLRSYQETQYF. The CDR3 DNA reads as TGCGCCAGCAGCCTCCGGTCCTACCAAGAGACCCAGTACTTC.

CDR3: CASSLLTGKQPQHF. The CDR3 DNA is TGTGCCAGCAGTCTTCTGACAGGGAAGCAGCCCCAGCATTTT. The chain recombines TRBV12-3 or TRBV12-4 with TRBJ1-5; 7 bases agree with TRBD1. Germline trimming cut 5 bases from V and 7 bases from J; bases unmatched to any gene: 8. CDR3 length: 14 amino acids.

This clonotype was observed a handful of times. The chain links TRBV5-1 to TRBJ2-1, with 16 bases fitting TRBD2. Trimming at V came to 3 bases and at J to 2 bases, leaving 5 bases not matched to a gene. The CDR3 runs 18 residues. Germline CDR1 SGHRS, CDR2 YFSETQ. The CDR3 coding sequence is TGCGCCAGCAGCTCTGGGACTAGCGGGAGGGCTGCCTACAATGAGCAGTTCTTC. Translated: CASSSGTSGRAAYNEQFF.

This clonotype showed up just a few times. This chain uses TRBV12-3 or TRBV12-4 with TRBJ1-1, with D tentatively TRBD1 (5 bases). The CDR3 totals 15 residues. The V and J ends lost 3 bases and 3 bases respectively, with 14 bases between them. Here the CDR3 DNA reads TGTGCCAGCAGTTTCCAACAAGGGGAAGACACTGAAGCTTTCTTT. This codes for CASSFQQGEDTEAFF.

The chain combines TRBV11-2 with TRBJ2-4; TRBD2 matches 9 bases. This CDR3 is 18 amino acids long. Germline V gene sequence: CDR1 SGHAT, CDR2 FQNNGV. With V trimmed by 3 bases and J by 3 bases, 12 bases remained unmatched. The CDR3 protein is CASSLRLAARGGKNIQYF. The CDR3 coding sequence is TGTGCCAGCAGCTTGAGACTAGCGGCCAGGGGCGGCAAAAACATTCAGTACTTC.

This clonotype was recorded many times. The J gene is TRBJ2-2, the V gene TRBV12-3 or TRBV12-4, with TRBD1 matching 10 bases. The junction had 1 base not matched to a gene; V was cut back by 3 bases and J by 3 bases. CDR3 length equals 15 residues. This CDR3 reads CASSFGTGDTGELFF. The CDR3 coding sequence is TGTGCCAGCAGTTTTGGGACAGGGGACACCGGGGAGCTGTTTTTT.

This clonotype was counted between two and nine times. Because the CDR3's place on the DNA is in doubt, the DNA is left out and the CDR3 is given as listed by TCRdb. V is TRBV27 and J is TRBJ2-1. The CDR3 length equals 15 residues, ends included. From germline, CDR1 is MNHEY and CDR2 SMNVEV (reference sequence). The CDR3 sequence: CASSSSTRTYNEQFF.

This clonotype was seen only a few times. This sequence joins TRBV6-1 and TRBJ2-3; D is perhaps TRBD2 (7 bases). Looked up from germline, CDR1 is MNHNS and CDR2 is SASEGT. V lost 5 bases, J lost 2 bases, and 14 bases lay in between. CDR3 length: 15 residues. CDR3 coding DNA: TGTGCCAGCAGTCGGGGGGCAGGGTCCACAGATACGCAGTATTTT. Its translation: CASSRGAGSTDTQYF.

The chain couples TRBV2 to TRBJ2-2; D unresolved. V was clipped by 6 bases and J by 0 bases, with 14 bases between them. CDR1 is SNHLY, CDR2 FYNNEI, per germline. CDR3 size: 16 residues. CDR3: CASRISVWANTGELFF. The CDR3 DNA reads TGTGCCAGCAGAATAAGCGTATGGGCGAACACCGGGGAGCTGTTTTTT.

This clonotype was detected only a few times. J is TRBJ2-2 and V is TRBV18, with 7 bases identical to TRBD1. The V segment lost 6 bases and the J segment 1 base; nucleotides outside the gene matches: 5. There are 15 residues in the CDR3. In germline, CDR1 is KGHSH, CDR2 LQKENI. CDR3 amino acids: CASSVRTGNTGELFF. In DNA form, the CDR3 reads TGTGCCAGCTCCGTACGGACAGGGAACACCGGGGAGCTGTTTTTT.

V usage is TRBV20-1 and J usage is TRBJ1-3, with 8 nucleotides matching TRBD1. The J segment lost 0 bases and the V segment lost 1 base, leaving 17 bases of the junction unmatched. Looked up from germline, CDR1 is DFQATT and CDR2 is SNEGSKA (reference sequence). The CDR3 length is 20 residues. CDR3 residues: CSARGRWTGTSYRSGNTIYF. CDR3 bases: TGCAGTGCTAGAGGCCGCTGGACAGGGACCTCTTACCGCTCTGGAAACACCATATATTTT.

This clonotype was seen ten or more times. The chain is built from TRBV12-3 or TRBV12-4 and TRBJ2-2; the match to TRBD1 covers 7 bases. V shed 5 bases and J 8 bases; nucleotides not matched to a gene: 8. The CDR3 spans 14 residues. Here the CDR3 reads CASSLTTGRGELFF. The CDR3 DNA follows: TGTGCCAGCAGTCTCACGACAGGGAGAGGGGAGCTGTTTTTT.

The V call is TRBV5-1, the J call TRBJ2-1, with D possibly being TRBD1 or TRBD2 (5 bases each). Germline V gene lookup returns CDR1 SGHRS and CDR2 YFSETQ. V was pared by 0 bases and J by 7 bases, with 17 bases between. This CDR3 comprises 16 residues. This CDR3 reads CASSLVAGTLGNEQFF. The CDR3 DNA reads as TGCGCCAGCAGCTTGGTCGCAGGGACCCTGGGGAATGAGCAGTTCTTC. Based on the CDR3 plus reference TRBV5-1 and TRBJ2-1, the full variable domain is KAGVTQTPRYLIKTRGQQVTLSCSPISGHRSVSWYQQTPGQGLQFLFEYFSETQRNKGNFPGRFSGRQFSNSRSEMNVSTLELGDSALYLCASSLVAGTLGNEQFFGPGTRLTVL.

Only a few counts were recorded for this clonotype. The chain uses TRBV4-2 and TRBJ2-5, with TRBD2 identical over 8 bases. Germline CDR1 LGHNA, CDR2 YNFKEQ. This CDR3 has 19 residues. The trim removed 3 bases at V and 5 bases at J, leaving 20 bases unmatched. The CDR3 protein is CASSQQWGIAGPHLETQYF. DNA for the CDR3: TGTGCCAGCAGCCAGCAATGGGGAATAGCGGGGCCGCACCTGGAGACCCAGTACTTC.

Ten or more counts support this clonotype. The gene calls are TRBV3-1 and TRBJ2-1, with D unclear. Germline loops: CDR1 LGHDT, CDR2 YNNKEL (reference sequence). Trimming shortened V by 0 bases and J by 2 bases, and 5 bases separated the two germline ends. This CDR3 is built from 14 residues. For the CDR3, the DNA is TGTGCCAGCAGCCAAGATAGAGCCTACAATGAGCAGTTCTTC. It specifies CASSQDRAYNEQFF.

This clonotype was seen repeatedly, ten times or more. This sequence joins TRBV5-1 and TRBJ1-2; D unclear. Per germline, CDR1 SGHRS and CDR2 YFSETQ. V was cut by 0 bases and J by 0 bases, with 9 bases left in between. The CDR3 runs to 15 residues. The DNA of the CDR3 is TGCGCCAGCAGCTTGGGAGATGGTTCTAACTATGGCTACACCTTC. Translated: CASSLGDGSNYGYTF.

Regarding this clonotype: An end of the junction does not agree with germline; a read error may underlie this. The J gene is TRBJ2-5, the V gene TRBV6-1; 7 bases align to TRBD2. The CDR3 consists of 15 residues. Looked up from germline, CDR1 is MNHNS and CDR2 is SASEGT. The CDR3 sequence is CATSPPGRGQETQYF. CDR3 sequence (DNA): TGTGCCACCAGTCCCCCGGGGCGGGGGCAAGAGACCCAGTACTTC.

This clonotype was seen more than once but under ten times. The V gene is TRBV19, the J gene TRBJ2-6; 8 bases are shared with TRBD2. CDR3 length equals 15 residues. V shed 7 bases, J shed 4 bases, and the junction held 6 bases outside the gene matches. CDR1 and CDR2 (germline): LNHDA, SQIVND (reference sequence). CDR3 nucleotide sequence: TGTGCCAGTACCGCCGGGGGGGCGGGGGCCAACGTCCTGACTTTC. The encoded protein is CASTAGGAGANVLTF.

Only a few counts were recorded for this clonotype. J is TRBJ1-1 and V is TRBV3-1; possible D gene TRBD1, 6 bases. Looked up from germline, CDR1 is LGHDT and CDR2 is YNNKEL (reference sequence). This CDR3 has 15 residues. The V and J ends lost 1 base and 6 bases respectively, with 15 bases between them. The DNA of the CDR3 is TGTGCCAGCAGCCAAGCCTACCACAGGGTGGCTGAAGCTTTCTTT. This gives the protein CASSQAYHRVAEAFF.

In its sample, this clonotype was seen a few times. This chain joins TRBV5-1 and TRBJ2-7, with 7 bases identical to TRBD1. The junction had 7 bases not matched to a gene; V was cut back by 4 bases and J by 6 bases. The CDR3 contains 13 residues. Germline V gene sequence: CDR1 SGHRS, CDR2 YFSETQ. The DNA for the CDR3 is TGCGCCAGCAGCACCGACAGGGCTCGCGAGCAGTACTTC. Its translation: CASSTDRAREQYF.

The J gene is TRBJ2-7, the V gene TRBV7-8; 8 bases match TRBD1. In germline, CDR1 is SGHVS, CDR2 FQNEAQ. The V gene end was trimmed by 7 bases and the J gene end by 1 base; junction bases not matched to a gene: 6. The CDR3 sequence is 14 residues long. The CDR3 spells CASNPGTGSYEQYV. The CDR3 DNA follows: TGTGCCAGCAACCCCGGGACAGGTTCCTACGAGCAGTACGTC.

The chain joins TRBV27 to TRBJ2-3, with 7 bases identical to TRBD2. CDR1 is MNHEY and CDR2 is SMNVEV in the germline V gene (reference sequence). V gave up 6 bases and J gave up 2 bases; unmatched junction bases: 11. This CDR3 is 16 amino acids long. The CDR3 sequence is CASRGRPSGNTDTQYF. CDR3 bases: TGTGCCAGCAGGGGAAGGCCTAGCGGAAACACAGATACGCAGTATTTT.

This chain joins TRBV24-1 and TRBJ1-3; 10 bases are a match to TRBD1. The CDR3 spans 17 residues. CDR1 is KGHDR and CDR2 is SFDVKD in the germline V gene. The ends lost 2 bases at V and 3 bases at J; junction bases unmatched: 6. The CDR3 region is CATSDSGDRGYGNTIYF. The CDR3 nucleotides are TGTGCCACCAGTGATTCTGGGGACAGGGGATATGGAAACACCATATATTTT.